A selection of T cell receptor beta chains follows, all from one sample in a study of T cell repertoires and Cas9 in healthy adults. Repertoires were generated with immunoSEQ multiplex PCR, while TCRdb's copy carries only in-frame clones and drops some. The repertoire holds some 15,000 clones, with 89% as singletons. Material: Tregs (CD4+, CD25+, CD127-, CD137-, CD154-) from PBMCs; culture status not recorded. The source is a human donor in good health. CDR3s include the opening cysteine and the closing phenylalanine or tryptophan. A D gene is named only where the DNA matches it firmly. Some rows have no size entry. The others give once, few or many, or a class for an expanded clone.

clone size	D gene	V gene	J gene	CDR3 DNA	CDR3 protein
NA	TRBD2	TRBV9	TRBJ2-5	TGTGCCAGCAGCCGAAAGCGAGGGACTAGCGGGACCCAAGAGACCCAGTACTTC	CASSRKRGTSGTQETQYF
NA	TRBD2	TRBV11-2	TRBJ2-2	TGTGCCAGCAGCTTAGTATCGGGGGGAGCGAACACCGGGGAGCTGTTTTTT	CASSLVSGGANTGELFF
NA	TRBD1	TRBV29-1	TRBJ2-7	TGCAGCGTTGCGGACAGGTCCTACGAGCAGTACTTC	CSVADRSYEQYF
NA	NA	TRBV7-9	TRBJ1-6	TGTGCCAGCAGTCTGACAGGATTCGGCTCCTATAATTCACCCCTCCACTTT	CASSLTGFGSYNSPLHF
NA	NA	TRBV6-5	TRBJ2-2	TGTGCCAGCAGTTACAGTCCGGTCCACCGGGAGCTGTTTTTT	CASSYSPVHRELFF
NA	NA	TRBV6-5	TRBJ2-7	TGTGCCAGCAGACAAGGGAGAGGTACCTACGAGCAGTACTTC	CASRQGRGTYEQYF
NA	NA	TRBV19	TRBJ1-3	TGTGCCAGTAGTATATCAGTTGGCATCTCTGGAAACACCATATATTTT	CASSISVGISGNTIYF
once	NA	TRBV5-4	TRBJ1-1	TGTGCCAGCAGTACCCGGGGCACTGAAGCTTTCTTT	CASSTRGTEAFF
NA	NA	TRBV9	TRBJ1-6	TGTGCCAGCAGCATGGCCGGGGGGAATTCACCCCTCCACTTT	CASSMAGGNSPLHF
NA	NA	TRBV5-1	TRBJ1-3	TGCGCCAGCAGCTTGTGGGTAGGATCTGGAAACACCATATATTTT	CASSLWVGSGNTIYF
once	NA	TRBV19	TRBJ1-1	TGTGCCAGTAGTATGGGAGCGAGGGTGAGAGCTTTCTTT	CASSMGARVRAFF
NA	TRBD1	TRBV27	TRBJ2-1	TGTGCCAGCAGCTCTCTCCTCCGGGACAGGTACAATGAGCAGTTCTTC	CASSSLLRDRYNEQFF
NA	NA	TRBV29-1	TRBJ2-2	TGCAGCGCCGAGGTGGGGCCCGCGAACACCGGGGAGCTGTTTTTT	CSAEVGPANTGELFF
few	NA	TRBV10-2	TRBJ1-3	TGCGCCAGCAGTGACGATTCAGTGAGGACAGGAAACACCATATATTTT	CASSDDSVRTGNTIYF
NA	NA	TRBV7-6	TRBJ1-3	TGTGCCAGCAGCTACGGGGCCCCATTCTCTGGAAACACCATATATTTT	CASSYGAPFSGNTIYF
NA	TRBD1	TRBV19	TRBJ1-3	TGTGCCAGTAGTCACCGGACAGGGAAAATTAACACCATATATTTT	CASSHRTGKINTIYF
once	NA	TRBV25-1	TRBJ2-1	TGTGCCAGCAGTGAAGAGGGACGAGTCTACAATGAGCAGTTCTTC	CASSEEGRVYNEQFF
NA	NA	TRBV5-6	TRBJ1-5	TGTGCCAGCAGCTTTCGGGGTCAGCCCCAGCATTTT	CASSFRGQPQHF
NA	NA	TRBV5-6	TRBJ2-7	TGTGCCAGCACCTCCTGGGGAATTCACTACGAGCAGTACTTC	CASTSWGIHYEQYF
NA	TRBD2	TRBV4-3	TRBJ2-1	TGCGCCAGCAGCCACAACCTAGCGGGGGGCTCCTACAATGAGCAGTTCTTC	CASSHNLAGGSYNEQFF
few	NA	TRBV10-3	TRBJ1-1	TGTGCCGCCGGACGGGGTGACACTGAAGCTTTCTTT	CAAGRGDTEAFF
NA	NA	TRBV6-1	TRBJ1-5	TGTGCCAGCATTATAGGACGGGAAGAAAATCAGCCCCAGCATTTT	CASIIGREENQPQHF
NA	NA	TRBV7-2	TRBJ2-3	TGTGCCAGCAGCGGAGCCGGGGCCGGCGTCGCAGATACGCAGTATTTT	CASSGAGAGVADTQYF
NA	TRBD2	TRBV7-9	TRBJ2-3	TGTGCCAGCCGACTAGCGGGAGGAAGTGATACGCAGTATTTT	CASRLAGGSDTQYF
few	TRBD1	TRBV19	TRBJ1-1	TGTGCCAGTAGTTTGGGACAGTTGAACACTGAAGCTTTCTTT	CASSLGQLNTEAFF
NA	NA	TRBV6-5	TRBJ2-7	TGTGCCAGCAAGGAGGCATCCCTATCCTACGAGCAGTACTTC	CASKEASLSYEQYF
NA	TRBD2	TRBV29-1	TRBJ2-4	TGCAGCGCCGTATCGGGAGGGGGGGTTCAGTACTTC	CSAVSGGGVQYF
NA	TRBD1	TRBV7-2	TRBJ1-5	TGTGCCAGCAGCTCAATTCCGGGACAGGGCCTTCCCCAGCATTTT	CASSSIPGQGLPQHF
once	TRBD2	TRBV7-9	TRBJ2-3	TGTGCCAGCAGCTTTTTTTCCATAGCGGGAGGGTCCTGGGGGGATACGCAGTATTTT	CASSFFSIAGGSWGDTQYF
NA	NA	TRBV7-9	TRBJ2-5	TGTGCCAGCAGCTCTACACCTCAAGAGACCCAGTACTTC	CASSSTPQETQYF
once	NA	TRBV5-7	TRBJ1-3	TGTGCCAGCAGCTACACGGCCCGAAACACCATATATTTT	CASSYTARNTIYF
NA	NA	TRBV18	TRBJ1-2	TGTGCCAGCTCACCGGACAACAACTATGGCTACACCTTC	CASSPDNNYGYTF
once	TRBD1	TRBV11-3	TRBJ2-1	TGTGCCAGCAGCTTTATGGTTCAGCTATTAGGGACAGGGTGGACTGAGCAGTTCTTC	CASSFMVQLLGTGWTEQFF
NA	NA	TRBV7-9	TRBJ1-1	TGTGCCAGCAGCTTAGGGCAATCACCTGGGGGAGCTGAAGCTTTCTTT	CASSLGQSPGGAEAFF
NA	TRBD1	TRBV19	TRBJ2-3	TGTGCCAGTAGAAGGGACAGGGCAAGCACAGATACGCAGTATTTT	CASRRDRASTDTQYF
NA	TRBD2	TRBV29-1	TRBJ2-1	TGCAGCACCGATCTAGCGGGAGTATACAATGAGCAGTTCTTC	CSTDLAGVYNEQFF
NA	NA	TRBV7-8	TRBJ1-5	TGTGCCAGCAGCTTTCTACAGAATCAGCCCCAGCATTTT	CASSFLQNQPQHF
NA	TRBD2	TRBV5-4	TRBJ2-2	TGTGCCAGCAGGACTAGCGGGAACACCGGGGAGCTGTTTTTT	CASRTSGNTGELFF
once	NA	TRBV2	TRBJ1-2	TGTGCCAGCAGGGGGACCGTGGCGTGCACCTTC	CASRGTVACTF
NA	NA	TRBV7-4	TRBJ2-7	TGTGCCAGCAGCCCGAAGGTCTGGGTTACCGGGTACGAGCAGTACTTC	CASSPKVWVTGYEQYF
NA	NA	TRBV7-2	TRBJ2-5	TGTGCCAGCAGCTTAGATACAGAGACCCAGTACTTC	CASSLDTETQYF
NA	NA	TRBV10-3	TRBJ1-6	TGTGCCATCAGAGCGGGTCTTAAGGGTTCACCCCTCCACTTT	CAIRAGLKGSPLHF
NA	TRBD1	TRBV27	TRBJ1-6	TGTGCCAGCAGCTGGGACAGGAAAAATTCACCCCTCCACTTT	CASSWDRKNSPLHF
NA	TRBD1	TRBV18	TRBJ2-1	TGTGCCAGCTCCCTTCGACAGGGGGGCTCCTACAATGAGCAGTTCTTC	CASSLRQGGSYNEQFF
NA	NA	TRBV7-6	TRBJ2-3	TGTGCCAGCAGCCTTCCGACTAGCACAGATACGCAGTATTTT	CASSLPTSTDTQYF
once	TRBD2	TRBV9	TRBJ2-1	TGTGCCAGCAGCCAAACTAGCGGGGGTTACAATGAGCAGTTCTTC	CASSQTSGGYNEQFF
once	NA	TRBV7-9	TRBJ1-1	TGTGCCAGCAGCTTAGTAGGGGACACTGAAGCTTTCTTT	CASSLVGDTEAFF
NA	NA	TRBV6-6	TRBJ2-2	TGTGCCAGCAGACTCCCAAGGGGCGCCGGGGAGCTGTTTTTT	CASRLPRGAGELFF